The 25 T cell receptor beta chains below come from one sample, sequenced in a study of somatic mutations in cytotoxic T cells in rheumatoid arthritis. Sequencing was performed with immunoSEQ multiplex PCR; in TCRdb, only in-frame clones are kept and a portion is missing. The sample holds 13,000 or so clones; less than 80% are singletons and the top ten take 25% to 30%. The material sequenced was CD8+ T cells sorted from blood. These receptors came from an adult with rheumatoid arthritis.

This chain uses TRBV5-8 with TRBJ2-7; unclear D gene. There are 11 residues in the CDR3. Germline V gene sequence: CDR1 SGHTS, CDR2 YDEGEE. Trimming stripped 2 bases from V and 2 bases from J, with 2 bases between. The CDR3 region is CASSLAYEQYF. The CDR3 DNA reads TGTGCCAGCAGCTTAGCCTACGAGCAGTACTTC.

V and J are TRBV27 and TRBJ2-7; 13 positions agree with TRBD2. With 5 bases clipped from V and 3 bases from J, the junction kept 10 bases outside the gene matches. The length of the CDR3 is 17 residues. Germline CDR1 is MNHEY and CDR2 is SMNVEV (reference sequence). This CDR3 is CASSPPFRLAGGYEQYF. CDR3 in DNA: TGTGCCAGCAGTCCCCCATTTAGACTAGCGGGGGGCTACGAGCAGTACTTC.

This sequence joins TRBV5-6 and TRBJ1-2, with D possibly being TRBD1 (6 bases). V was pared by 6 bases and J by 4 bases, with 13 bases between. CDR1 SGHDT and CDR2 YYEEEE come from the germline V gene. The CDR3 has 13 residues. CDR3 amino acids: CASTGTNFYGYTF. DNA for the CDR3: TGTGCCAGCACCGGGACAAACTTCTATGGCTACACCTTC.

The chain combines TRBV5-6 with TRBJ1-1; D might be TRBD1 (6 bases). Germline CDR1 reads SGHDT; CDR2 reads YYEEEE. V dropped 4 bases and J dropped 6 bases, with 16 bases sitting between them. CDR3 size: 14 residues. The CDR3 DNA follows: TGTGCCAGCAGCGGGGGGCCGGGGATCGCTGAAGCTTTCTTT. It is translated as CASSGGPGIAEAFF.

The chain carries TRBV11-2 and TRBJ1-4, with D unclear. The CDR3 is made up of 15 amino acids. Trimming cost V 5 bases and J 7 bases, with 17 bases left between them. Germline V CDR1 and CDR2: SGHAT, FQNNGV. This CDR3 is CASSHITGKGEKLFF. CDR3 coding DNA: TGTGCCAGCAGCCATATCACGGGGAAGGGTGAAAAACTGTTTTTT.

The chain combines TRBV28 with TRBJ1-5; TRBD1 might be the D (5 bases). Germline lookup yields CDR1 MDHEN and CDR2 SYDVKM. The CDR3 is made up of 13 amino acids. Trimming took 3 bases from V and 7 from J, leaving 10 bases between them. The CDR3 bases are TGTGCCAGCAGTTTCAGGGACGGCCAGCCCCAGCATTTT. Translation gives CASSFRDGQPQHF.

The rearrangement uses TRBV27 and TRBJ2-5, with TRBD1 matching 8 bases. The germline gives CDR1 MNHEY, CDR2 SMNVEV (reference sequence). With V trimmed by 5 bases and J by 1 base, 15 bases remained unmatched. The CDR3 spans 18 residues. CDR3 DNA sequence: TGTGCCAGCAGTCAATGGACAGGGAATCCCCCCATCCAAGAGACCCAGTACTTC. It codes for CASSQWTGNPPIQETQYF.

The genes are TRBV28 and TRBJ2-5; TRBD1 or TRBD2 may be the D gene (5 bases each). This CDR3 has 16 amino acids. Germline CDR1 reads MDHEN; CDR2 reads SYDVKM. V shed 5 bases and J shed 5 bases, with 21 bases lying between them. The CDR3 region has the DNA TGTGCCAGCAGTCCCCAGGGACGCCCGACGGAGGAGACCCAGTACTTC. The encoded protein is CASSPQGRPTEETQYF.

V and J are TRBV28 and TRBJ2-1; D is unresolved. V was trimmed by 8 bases and J by 1 base, leaving 0 bases between them. The CDR3 sequence is 10 residues long. Germline V gives CDR1 MDHEN, CDR2 SYDVKM. The CDR3, as DNA: TGTGCCAGCTCCTACAATGAGCAGTTCTTC. Translating gives CASSYNEQFF.

V and J are TRBV6-1 and TRBJ2-2, with D unresolved. The CDR3 covers 10 residues. V dropped 8 bases and J dropped 10 bases, with 8 bases sitting between them. Germline V lookup: CDR1 MNHNS, CDR2 SASEGT. The CDR3 bases are TGTGCCAGCCAAGCCTTGGAGCTGTTTTTT. This codes for CASQALELFF.

This chain uses TRBV5-6 with TRBJ2-7; D tentatively reads TRBD1 or TRBD2 (6 bases each). The CDR3 spans 15 residues. The ends were cut back, 6 bases at V and 2 bases at J, with 18 bases in the middle. The germline V gene has CDR1 SGHDT and CDR2 YYEEEE. CDR3 nucleotide sequence: TGTGCCAGCAAGCCCTGGAGGGGGTTGCCCTACGAGCAGTACTTC. Its translation: CASKPWRGLPYEQYF.

The genes are TRBV29-1 and TRBJ1-2, with a possible D match to TRBD1 (6 bases). CDR1 and CDR2 (germline): SQVTM, ANQGSEA. V lost 6 bases and J 7 bases, leaving 15 bases between the germline ends. The CDR3 loop spans 12 amino acids. The CDR3 loop reads CSVSQGKVGYTF. DNA for the CDR3: TGCAGCGTCTCACAGGGAAAAGTTGGCTACACCTTC.

The genes are TRBV27 and TRBJ2-7; 9 positions match TRBD2. Unmatched junction bases numbered 7, after V lost 3 bases and J lost 4 bases. Germline V gene sequence: CDR1 MNHEY, CDR2 SMNVEV (reference sequence). The CDR3 loop spans 15 amino acids. The CDR3 DNA reads as TGTGCCAGCAGTTTTGTGCCTAGCGGGGTTTACGAGCAGTACTTC. Its translation: CASSFVPSGVYEQYF.

This clone was seen once. The V call is TRBV6-5, the J call TRBJ2-1; D is perhaps TRBD2 (7 bases). CDR3 size: 14 residues. V was cut by 3 bases and J by 9 bases, with 15 bases left in between. Per the germline V gene, CDR1 is MNHEY and CDR2 is SVGAGI. The CDR3 is CASSYRGGFGEQFF. Here the CDR3 DNA reads TGTGCCAGCAGTTATAGGGGGGGCTTCGGTGAGCAGTTCTTC.

V usage is TRBV2 and J usage is TRBJ2-3; 8 bases are shared with TRBD1. With V trimmed by 5 bases and J by 6 bases, 19 bases remained unmatched. Germline CDR1 SNHLY, CDR2 FYNNEI. The CDR3 runs 18 residues. The CDR3 nucleotides read TGTGCCAGCAGTTCTAACCTTCGGACAGGGTGGTCCGAGGATACGCAGTATTTT. This encodes CASSSNLRTGWSEDTQYF.

The J gene is TRBJ1-1, the V gene TRBV30, with TRBD1 identical over 8 bases. The CDR3 totals 18 residues. The trim removed 0 bases at V and 0 bases at J, leaving 12 bases unmatched. Germline V gives CDR1 GTSNPN, CDR2 SVGIG (reference sequence). The CDR3 protein is CAWSVRLRQGRVNTEAFF. Written as DNA, the CDR3 is TGTGCCTGGAGTGTTCGGTTACGACAGGGGAGGGTGAACACTGAAGCTTTCTTT.

This clone has a single count. In nucleotides, the CDR3 is TGTGCCAGCAGTTTTCCGGGTAGCACAGATACGCAGTATTTT. Translated, it gives CASSFPGSTDTQYF. This chain connects TRBV27 to TRBJ2-3; D gene uncertain. Germline V gene data show CDR1 as MNHEY and CDR2 as SMNVEV (reference sequence). The CDR3 has 14 residues. V lost 3 bases, J lost 0 bases, and 7 bases lay in between.

The rearrangement uses TRBV4-2 and TRBJ2-6; TRBD1 matches at 8 bases. This CDR3 spans 16 amino acids. Germline trimming cut 0 bases from V and 4 bases from J; bases unmatched to any gene: 2. The germline gives CDR1 LGHNA, CDR2 YNFKEQ. The CDR3 here is CASSQDQGAGANVLTF. The CDR3 bases are TGTGCCAGCAGCCAAGATCAGGGGGCGGGGGCCAACGTCCTGACTTTC.

The chain links TRBV27 to TRBJ1-1, with 7 nucleotides matching TRBD1. The CDR3 loop spans 15 amino acids. Germline CDR1 MNHEY, CDR2 SMNVEV (reference sequence). J lost 2 bases, V lost 5 bases, and 8 bases had no gene match. CDR3 amino acids: CASSPLGQTNTEAFF. For the CDR3, the DNA is TGTGCCAGCAGTCCCCTGGGACAGACTAACACTGAAGCTTTCTTT.

The chain uses TRBV6-5 and TRBJ1-6; no clear D. This CDR3 is 15 amino acids long. The V gene lost 1 base and the J gene lost 2 bases, with 6 bases spanning the gap. The germline V gene encodes CDR1 MNHEY and CDR2 SVGAGI. CDR3 DNA sequence: TGTGCCAGCAGTTACTTGGGCCCCTATAATTCACCCCTCCACTTT. It specifies CASSYLGPYNSPLHF.

The CDR3 is CASSRLTGSSYEQYF. CDR3 sequence (DNA): TGTGCCAGCAGTCGCTTAACCGGGAGCTCCTACGAGCAGTACTTC. The genes are TRBV28 and TRBJ2-7; weak D call: TRBD2 (6 bases). Germline V gives CDR1 MDHEN, CDR2 SYDVKM. The CDR3 covers 15 residues. With 5 bases removed from V and 0 bases from J, the gap between germline ends came to 14 bases. The full variable domain, completed using reference TRBV28 and TRBJ2-7, is DVKVTQSSRYLVKRTGEKVFLECVQDMDHENMFWYRQDPGLGLRLIYFSYDVKMKEKGDIPEGYSVSREKKERFSLILESASTNQTSMYLCASSRLTGSSYEQYFGPGTRLTVT.

This clone was recorded only once. Other DNA sequences in the sample encode the same CDR3. J is TRBJ2-7 and V is TRBV9; a possible D gene is TRBD2 (5 bases). CDR1 and CDR2 (germline): SGDLS, YYNGEE. This CDR3 is 14 amino acids long. V was trimmed by 0 bases and J by 0 bases, leaving 7 bases between them. CDR3 in DNA: TGTGCCAGCAGCGTAGGGAGCGGCTCCTACGAGCAGTACTTC. This sequence encodes CASSVGSGSYEQYF.

This clone was observed a single time. V gene TRBV5-6 combines with J gene TRBJ1-5; a possible D gene is TRBD1 (6 bases). Trimming cost V 2 bases and J 0 bases, with 12 bases left between them. This CDR3 is built from 16 residues. From germline, CDR1 is SGHDT and CDR2 YYEEEE. CDR3 sequence (DNA): TGTGCCAGCAGCTTAAGGGGGAAAGGTAGCAATCAGCCCCAGCATTTT. This sequence encodes CASSLRGKGSNQPQHF.

The rearrangement joins TRBV4-1 to TRBJ2-1; D is possibly TRBD2 (6 bases). CDR1 MGHRA and CDR2 YSYEKL come from the germline V gene. The CDR3 consists of 13 residues. The V and J ends lost 6 bases and 6 bases respectively, with 12 bases between them. The CDR3 reads CASSRVEGNEQFF. The CDR3 nucleotides are TGCGCCAGCAGTCGGGTGGAGGGCAATGAGCAGTTCTTC.

The gene calls are TRBV28 and TRBJ2-7, with a weak D call TRBD2 (5 bases). The germline gives CDR1 MDHEN, CDR2 SYDVKM. V was trimmed by 4 bases and J by 4 bases, leaving 23 bases between them. This CDR3 has 17 residues. This CDR3 reads CASSSAPGLGSHYEQYF. The CDR3 region has the DNA TGTGCCAGCAGTTCCGCCCCCGGACTTGGATCTCATTACGAGCAGTACTTC.